This entry is about one T cell receptor beta chain. This specimen belongs to a study of blood T cell repertoires in COVID-19. V was pared by 6 bases and J by 4 bases, with 14 bases between. Germline values: CDR1 SGHVS, CDR2 FNYEAQ. This CDR3 is 14 amino acids long. Here immunoSEQ multiplex PCR was the method, and the copy in TCRdb shows in-frame clones only, minus some. The table shows around 360,000 clones, with less than 90% occurring only once. The gene calls are TRBV7-6 and TRBJ2-3; D perhaps matches TRBD2 (6 bases). This receptor was obtained from a woman aged 30 to 39 who had recovered from COVID-19. Specimen: PBMCs or T cells enriched from blood (not recorded which). The CDR3 nucleotides are TGTGCCAGCAGTGATGAGGGAGGCGCAGATACGCAGTATTTT. This encodes CASSDEGGADTQYF.